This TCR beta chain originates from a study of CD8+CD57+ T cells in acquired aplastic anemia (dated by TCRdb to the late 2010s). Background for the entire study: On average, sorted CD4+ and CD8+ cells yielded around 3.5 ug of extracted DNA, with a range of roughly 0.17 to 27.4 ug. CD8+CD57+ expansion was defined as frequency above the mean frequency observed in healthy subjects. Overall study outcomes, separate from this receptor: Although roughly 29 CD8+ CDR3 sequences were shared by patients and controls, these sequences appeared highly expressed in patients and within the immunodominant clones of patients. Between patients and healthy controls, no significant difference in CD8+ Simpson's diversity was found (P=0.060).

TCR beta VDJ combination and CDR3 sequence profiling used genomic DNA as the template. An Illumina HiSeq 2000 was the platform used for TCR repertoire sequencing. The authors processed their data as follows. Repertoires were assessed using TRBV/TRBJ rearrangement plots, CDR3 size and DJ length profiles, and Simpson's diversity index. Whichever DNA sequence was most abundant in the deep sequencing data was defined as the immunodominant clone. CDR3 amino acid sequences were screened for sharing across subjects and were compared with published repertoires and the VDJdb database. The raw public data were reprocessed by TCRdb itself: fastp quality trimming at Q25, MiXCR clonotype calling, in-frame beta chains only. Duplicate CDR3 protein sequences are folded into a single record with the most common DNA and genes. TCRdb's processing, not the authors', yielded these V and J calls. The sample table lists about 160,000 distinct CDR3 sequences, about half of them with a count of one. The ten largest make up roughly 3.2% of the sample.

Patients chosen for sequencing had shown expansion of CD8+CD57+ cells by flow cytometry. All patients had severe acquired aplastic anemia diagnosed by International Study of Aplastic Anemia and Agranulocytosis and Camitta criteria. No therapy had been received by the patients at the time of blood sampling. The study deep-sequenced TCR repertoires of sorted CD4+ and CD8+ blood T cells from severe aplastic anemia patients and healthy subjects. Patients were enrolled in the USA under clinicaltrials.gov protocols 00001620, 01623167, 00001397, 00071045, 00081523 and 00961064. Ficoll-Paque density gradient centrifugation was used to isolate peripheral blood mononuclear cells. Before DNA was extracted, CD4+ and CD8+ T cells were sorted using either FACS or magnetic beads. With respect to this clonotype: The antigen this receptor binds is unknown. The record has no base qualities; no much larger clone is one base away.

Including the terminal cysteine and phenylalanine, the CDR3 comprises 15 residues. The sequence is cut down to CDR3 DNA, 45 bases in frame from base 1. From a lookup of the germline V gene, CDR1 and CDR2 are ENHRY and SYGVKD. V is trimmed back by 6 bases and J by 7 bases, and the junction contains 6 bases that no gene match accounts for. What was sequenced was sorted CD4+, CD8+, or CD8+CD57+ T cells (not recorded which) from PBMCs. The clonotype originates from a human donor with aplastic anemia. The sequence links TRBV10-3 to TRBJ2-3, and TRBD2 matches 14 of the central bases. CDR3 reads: CAISSGTSGGNTQYF. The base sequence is TGTGCCATCAGCAGCGGGACTAGCGGGGGAAATACGCAGTATTTT.